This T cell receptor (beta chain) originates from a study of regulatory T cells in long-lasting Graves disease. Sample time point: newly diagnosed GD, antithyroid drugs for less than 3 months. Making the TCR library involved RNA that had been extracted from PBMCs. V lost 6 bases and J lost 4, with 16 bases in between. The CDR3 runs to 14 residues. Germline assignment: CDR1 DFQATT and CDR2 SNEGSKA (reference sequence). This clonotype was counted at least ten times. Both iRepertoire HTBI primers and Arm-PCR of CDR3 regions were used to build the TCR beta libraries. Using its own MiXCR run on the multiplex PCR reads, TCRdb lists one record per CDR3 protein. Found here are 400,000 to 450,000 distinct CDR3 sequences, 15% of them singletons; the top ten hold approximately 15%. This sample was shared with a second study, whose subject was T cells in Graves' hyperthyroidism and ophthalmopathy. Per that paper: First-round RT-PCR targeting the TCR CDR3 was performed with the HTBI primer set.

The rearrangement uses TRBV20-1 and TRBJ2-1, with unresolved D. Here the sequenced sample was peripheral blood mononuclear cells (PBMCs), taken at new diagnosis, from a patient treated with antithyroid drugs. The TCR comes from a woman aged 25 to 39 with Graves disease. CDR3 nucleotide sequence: TGCAGTGCCCGCCCCTGGGGTTTATACAATGAGCAGTTCTTC. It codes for CSARPWGLYNEQFF.